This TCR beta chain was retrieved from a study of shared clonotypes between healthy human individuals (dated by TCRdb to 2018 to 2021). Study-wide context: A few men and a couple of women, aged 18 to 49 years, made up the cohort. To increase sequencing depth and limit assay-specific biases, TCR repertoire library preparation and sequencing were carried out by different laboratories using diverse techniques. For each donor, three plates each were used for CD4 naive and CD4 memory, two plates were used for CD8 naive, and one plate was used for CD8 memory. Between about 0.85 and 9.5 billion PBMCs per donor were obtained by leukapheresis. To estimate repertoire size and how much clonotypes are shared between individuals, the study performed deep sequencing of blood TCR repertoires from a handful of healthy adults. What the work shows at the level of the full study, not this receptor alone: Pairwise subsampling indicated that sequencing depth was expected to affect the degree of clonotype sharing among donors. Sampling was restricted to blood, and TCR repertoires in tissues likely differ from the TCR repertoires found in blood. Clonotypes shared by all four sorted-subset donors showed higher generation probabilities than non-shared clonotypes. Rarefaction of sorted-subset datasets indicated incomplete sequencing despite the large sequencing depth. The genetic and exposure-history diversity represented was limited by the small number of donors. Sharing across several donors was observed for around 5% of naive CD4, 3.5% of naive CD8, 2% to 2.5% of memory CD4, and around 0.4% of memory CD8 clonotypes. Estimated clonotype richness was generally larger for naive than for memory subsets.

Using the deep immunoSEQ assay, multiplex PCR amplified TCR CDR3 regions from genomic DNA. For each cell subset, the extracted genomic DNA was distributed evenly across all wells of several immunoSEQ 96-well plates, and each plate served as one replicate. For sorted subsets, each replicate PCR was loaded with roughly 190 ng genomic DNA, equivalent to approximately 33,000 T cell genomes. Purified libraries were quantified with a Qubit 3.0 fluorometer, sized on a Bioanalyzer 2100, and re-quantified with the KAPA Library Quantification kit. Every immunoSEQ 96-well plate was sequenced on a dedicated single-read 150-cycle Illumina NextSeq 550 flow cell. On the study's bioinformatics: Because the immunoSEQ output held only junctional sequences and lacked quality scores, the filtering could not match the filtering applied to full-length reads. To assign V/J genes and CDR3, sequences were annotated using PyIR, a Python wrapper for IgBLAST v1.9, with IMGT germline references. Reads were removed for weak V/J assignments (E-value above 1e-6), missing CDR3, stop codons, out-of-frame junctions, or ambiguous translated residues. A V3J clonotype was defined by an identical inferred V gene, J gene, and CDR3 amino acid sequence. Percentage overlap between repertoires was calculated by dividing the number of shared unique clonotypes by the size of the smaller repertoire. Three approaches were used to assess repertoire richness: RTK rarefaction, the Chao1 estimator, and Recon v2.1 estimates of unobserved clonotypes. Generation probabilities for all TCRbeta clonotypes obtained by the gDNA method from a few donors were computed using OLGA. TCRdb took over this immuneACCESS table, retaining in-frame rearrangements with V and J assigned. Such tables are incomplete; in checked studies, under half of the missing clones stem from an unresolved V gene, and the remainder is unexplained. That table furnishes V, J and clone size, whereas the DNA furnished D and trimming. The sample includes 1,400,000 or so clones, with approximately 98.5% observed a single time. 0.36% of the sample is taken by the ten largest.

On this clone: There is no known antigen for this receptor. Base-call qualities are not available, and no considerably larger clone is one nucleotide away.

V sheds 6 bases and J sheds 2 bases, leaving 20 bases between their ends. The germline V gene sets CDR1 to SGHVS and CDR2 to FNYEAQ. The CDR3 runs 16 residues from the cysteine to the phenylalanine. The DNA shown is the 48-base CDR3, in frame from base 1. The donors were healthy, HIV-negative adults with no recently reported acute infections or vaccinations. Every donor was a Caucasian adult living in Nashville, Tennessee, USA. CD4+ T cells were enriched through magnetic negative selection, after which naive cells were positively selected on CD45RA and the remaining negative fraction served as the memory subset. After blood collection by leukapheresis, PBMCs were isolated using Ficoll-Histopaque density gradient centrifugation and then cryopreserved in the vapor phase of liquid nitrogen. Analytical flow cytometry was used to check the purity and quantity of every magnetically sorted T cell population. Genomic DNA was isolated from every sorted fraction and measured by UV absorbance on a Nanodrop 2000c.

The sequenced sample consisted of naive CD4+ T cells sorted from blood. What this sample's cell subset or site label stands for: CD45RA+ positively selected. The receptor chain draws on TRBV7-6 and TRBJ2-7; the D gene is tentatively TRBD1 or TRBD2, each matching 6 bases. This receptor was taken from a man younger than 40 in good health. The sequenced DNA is TGTGCCAGCAGTTCTTTAAAGGGGGGAGGACCCTACGAGCAGTACTTC. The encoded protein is CASSSLKGGGPYEQYF.